This entry describes one TCR beta chain. Its antigen is not identified. This sample is drawn from a study of vaccination effects on CD4 cells after COVID-19. For the study at large: It was a median of 72 days after the second dose that post-vaccine samples were obtained. Findings and limits, study-wide: Early post-infection timepoints were absent, and convalescent patients were few. Marked clonal contraction was seen late after vaccination (in both infection- and vaccine-induced clones).

Sequencing was preceded by expansion of antigen-specific CD4+ T cells with viral peptide pools in the ViraFEST assay. It was after more than nine days of culture that CD4+ T cells were isolated. Each person got two doses of an mRNA SARS-CoV-2 vaccine, BNT162b2 or mRNA-1273. Wells containing a few million PBMC each were cultured with roughly 10 IU/ml IL-2 and approximately 10 ug/ml peptides. Generated by immunoSEQ multiplex PCR, the TCRdb table keeps only in-frame clones and is missing some. Counted here are over 50,000 clones, around four fifths occurring once; the ten biggest clones make up 0.95% to 1.5%. The source was CD4+ T cells from PBMCs cultured with HCoV-229E spike peptides, collected after COVID-19 vaccination. This sequence was found in a human donor who received a COVID-19 vaccine.

CDR3 in DNA: TGTGCCTGGAGCGTAACAGGTGCTAATGAAAAACTGTTTTTT. It is translated as CAWSVTGANEKLFF. The chain couples TRBV30 to TRBJ1-4; a possible D gene is TRBD1 (5 bases). Trimming cost V 3 bases and J 3 bases, with 11 bases left between them. The CDR3 runs 14 residues. Germline-derived CDR1 and CDR2 are GTSNPN and SVGIG (reference sequence).